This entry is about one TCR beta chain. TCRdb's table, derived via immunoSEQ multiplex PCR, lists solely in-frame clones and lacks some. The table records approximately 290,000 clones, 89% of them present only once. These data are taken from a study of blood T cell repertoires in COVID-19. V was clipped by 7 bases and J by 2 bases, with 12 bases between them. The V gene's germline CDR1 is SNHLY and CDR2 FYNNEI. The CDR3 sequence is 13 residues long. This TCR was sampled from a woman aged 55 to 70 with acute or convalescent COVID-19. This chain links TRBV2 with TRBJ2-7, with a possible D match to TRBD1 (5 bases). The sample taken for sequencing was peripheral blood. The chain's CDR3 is CASTGDRTYEQYF. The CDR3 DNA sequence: TGTGCCAGCACTGGAGACAGAACCTACGAGCAGTACTTC.